Listed here are 28 T cell receptor beta chains from one sample, sequenced in a study of cytomegalovirus exposure and HLA in healthy donors. It was with 60 Vbeta and 13 Jbeta primers that the PCR ran. Sequenced by immunoSEQ multiplex PCR; TCRdb stores in-frame clones only, minus some. The data hold roughly 100,000 clones, with less than 85% observed a single time. Sequencing was carried out using PBMCs. These receptors all stem from a man in his forties in good health and CMV-seropositive.

This clone turned up a few times. J is TRBJ2-1 and V is TRBV6-1; tentative D call: TRBD2 (6 bases). The CDR3 contains 17 residues. The V and J ends lost 1 base and 2 bases respectively, with 15 bases between them. CDR1 and CDR2 from the germline V gene are MNHNS and SASEGT. CDR3 in amino acids: CASSEVRWGETYNEQFF. CDR3 in DNA: TGTGCCAGCAGTGAAGTGCGCTGGGGGGAAACCTACAATGAGCAGTTCTTC.

The chain carries TRBV6-1 and TRBJ1-5; D gene ambiguous. The V end was cut by 4 bases, the J end by 9 bases, with 7 bases between. Germline V gives CDR1 MNHNS, CDR2 SASEGT. The CDR3 is made up of 11 amino acids. The CDR3 region is CASSGEGPQHF. DNA of the CDR3: TGTGCCAGCAGTGGAGAGGGGCCCCAGCATTTT.

The rearrangement uses TRBV7-4 and TRBJ1-4; 9 bases agree with TRBD1. The germline V gene encodes CDR1 SGHVT and CDR2 SQSDAQ. V was pared by 3 bases and J by 5 bases, with 10 bases of the junction left unmatched. The CDR3 extends over 17 amino acids. The CDR3 DNA follows: TGTGCCAGCAGCTTGGGGGGCGGACAGGGGACAAATGAAAAACTGTTTTTT. This sequence encodes CASSLGGGQGTNEKLFF.

The table lists this clone with a few counts. The rearrangement links TRBV7-3 to TRBJ1-2; 9 bases fit TRBD1. The CDR3 has 14 residues. CDR1 and CDR2 (germline): SGHTA, FQGTGA. Trimming removed 5 bases from V and 10 bases from J; junction bases left unmatched: 11. For the CDR3, the DNA is TGTGCCAGCAGCCTTGGGACAGGGAAAGGAGACTACACCTTC. The encoded protein is CASSLGTGKGDYTF.

The V call is TRBV5-5, the J call TRBJ1-5; TRBD1 matches 7 bases. V trimming: 7 bases; J trimming: 0 bases; junction bases outside the gene matches: 10. The germline CDR1 and CDR2 sequences are SGHKS and YYEKEE (reference sequence). There are 16 residues in the CDR3. CDR3 sequence: CASPSAGGNSNQPQHF. CDR3 coding DNA: TGTGCCAGCCCCTCGGCAGGGGGGAATAGCAATCAGCCCCAGCATTTT.

The V call is TRBV7-6, the J call TRBJ1-5, with 11 bases that match TRBD1. This CDR3 contains 15 residues. V trimming: 4 bases; J trimming: 4 bases; junction bases outside the gene matches: 3. Germline CDR1 SGHVS, CDR2 FNYEAQ. The CDR3 region has the DNA TGTGCCAGCAGCTGGGGACAGGGGGTAAATCAGCCCCAGCATTTT. Protein: CASSWGQGVNQPQHF.

This clone was seen a few times. The chain links TRBV11-3 to TRBJ2-3; no firm D call. Germline V gene sequence: CDR1 SGHNT, CDR2 YENEEA. CDR3 size: 12 residues. Trimming stripped 3 bases from V and 5 bases from J, with 6 bases between. The CDR3 DNA reads as TGTGCCAGCAGCTTCGGCGGAGATACGCAGTATTTT. Amino acid sequence: CASSFGGDTQYF.

This sequence joins TRBV6-1 and TRBJ1-2; weak D call: TRBD1 (6 bases). CDR3 length equals 16 residues. The germline gives CDR1 MNHNS, CDR2 SASEGT. Trimming pared 2 bases from V and 7 bases from J, leaving 20 bases between. CDR3 DNA: TGTGCCAGCAGTGAAAGGAAGACAGGCATGGGGCCTGGCTACACCTTC. Its translation is CASSERKTGMGPGYTF.

The rearrangement joins TRBV5-1 to TRBJ1-3; 7 nucleotides agree with TRBD1. The CDR3 is 13 amino acids. V was pared by 1 base and J by 8 bases, with 3 bases of the junction left unmatched. Germline V gene sequence: CDR1 SGHRS, CDR2 YFSETQ. The CDR3 region is CASSLTGEDTIYF. The DNA of the CDR3 is TGCGCCAGCAGCTTGACAGGGGAGGACACCATATATTTT.

About this clone itself: Other DNA sequences in this sample translate to the same CDR3. The rearrangement joins TRBV10-3 to TRBJ2-2, with 7 bases lining up with TRBD1. After removal of 10 bases from V and 9 bases from J, the junction contained 11 bases not matched to a gene. From germline, CDR1 is ENHRY and CDR2 SYGVKD. This CDR3 has 13 amino acids. CDR3 region: CATGQGEFRELFF. The CDR3, as DNA: TGTGCCACGGGGCAGGGGGAATTCCGGGAGCTGTTTTTT.

V and J are TRBV10-3 and TRBJ2-5; 10 positions match TRBD2. The CDR3 is 13 residues long. V was clipped by 8 bases and J by 5 bases; unmatched bases: 5. CDR1 ENHRY and CDR2 SYGVKD come from the germline V gene. The CDR3 protein is CAIPSGSGETQYF. The CDR3 DNA sequence: TGTGCCATCCCTAGCGGGAGTGGGGAGACCCAGTACTTC.

The chain links TRBV6-5 to TRBJ1-5; 7 bases are a match to TRBD1. V trimming: 4 bases; J trimming: 12 bases; junction bases outside the gene matches: 3. Germline V gene lookup returns CDR1 MNHEY and CDR2 SVGAGI. The CDR3 has 11 amino acids. This chain's CDR3 is CASSFDRVQHF. The CDR3 DNA reads as TGTGCCAGCAGTTTCGACAGGGTCCAGCATTTT.

The chain has TRBV9 and TRBJ2-7; 8 bases are a match to TRBD1. This CDR3 comprises 14 residues. After removal of 0 bases from V and 6 bases from J, the junction contained 5 bases not matched to a gene. The germline CDR1 and CDR2 sequences are SGDLS and YYNGEE. The CDR3 region is CASSVGQGAGEQYF. In DNA, the CDR3 is TGTGCCAGCAGCGTAGGGCAGGGGGCGGGCGAGCAGTACTTC.

The rearrangement links TRBV18 to TRBJ2-3; 9 bases match TRBD2. CDR3 length equals 16 residues. Germline lookup yields CDR1 KGHSH and CDR2 LQKENI. With 5 bases clipped from V and 1 base from J, the junction kept 7 bases outside the gene matches. The CDR3 reads CASSVLAGWGTDTQYF. In DNA, the CDR3 is TGTGCCAGCTCAGTCCTAGCGGGATGGGGCACAGATACGCAGTATTTT.

Turning to this clone: At the DNA level, this CDR3 is encoded by other sequences in the same sample as well. This sequence joins TRBV4-3 and TRBJ2-1; 11 positions match TRBD2. V was pared by 4 bases and J by 5 bases, with 4 bases of the junction left unmatched. This CDR3 comprises 15 residues. Germline CDR1 LGHNA, CDR2 YSLEER. CDR3 nucleotide sequence: TGCGCCAGCAGCCCACTAGCGGGGGCAAACAATGAGCAGTTCTTC. Translation gives CASSPLAGANNEQFF.

J is TRBJ1-1 and V is TRBV25-1; weak D call: TRBD1 (6 bases). Germline V gene lookup returns CDR1 MGHDK and CDR2 SYGVNS. V was cut by 1 base and J by 1 base, with 13 bases left in between. The CDR3 is made up of 16 amino acids. The DNA for the CDR3 is TGTGCCAGCAGTGAATGGCGTTCAGGGGAGAACACTGAAGCTTTCTTT. Amino acids: CASSEWRSGENTEAFF. The whole variable domain, remainder taken from reference TRBV25-1 and TRBJ1-1, is EADIYQTPRYLVIGTGKKITLECSQTMGHDKMYWYQQDPGMELHLIHYSYGVNSTEKGDLSSESTVSRIRTEHFPLTLESARPSHTSQYLCASSEWRSGENTEAFFGQGTRLTVV.

J is TRBJ2-2 and V is TRBV19, with a weak D call TRBD2 (5 bases). Germline CDR1 and CDR2: LNHDA and SQIVND (reference sequence). The CDR3 spans 14 residues. V was pared by 4 bases and J by 4 bases, with 10 bases between. CDR3: CASSTRAGTGELFF. In DNA, the CDR3 is TGTGCCAGTAGTACGAGGGCGGGCACCGGGGAGCTGTTTTTT.

This chain connects TRBV7-8 to TRBJ2-2; the D gene is possibly TRBD2 (6 bases). Germline V gene sequence: CDR1 SGHVS, CDR2 FQNEAQ. The CDR3 consists of 17 residues. The V end lost 1 base, the J end lost 1 base, and 13 bases lay between the germline ends. CDR3 loop: CASSLVGGVLNTGELFF. The CDR3 coding sequence is TGTGCCAGCAGCTTAGTCGGAGGGGTGCTGAACACCGGGGAGCTGTTTTTT.

This clone was recorded a few times. The chain is built from TRBV6-1 and TRBJ2-7; D is perhaps TRBD2 (6 bases). Germline lookup yields CDR1 MNHNS and CDR2 SASEGT. The V and J ends lost 6 bases and 5 bases respectively, with 14 bases between them. This CDR3 spans 13 amino acids. CDR3 DNA: TGTGCCAGCAGCTGGGACTGGGCGAACGAGCAGTACTTC. This translates into CASSWDWANEQYF.

The J gene is TRBJ2-7, the V gene TRBV27; the match to TRBD1 covers 7 bases. Germline V gene data show CDR1 as MNHEY and CDR2 as SMNVEV (reference sequence). V was clipped by 5 bases and J by 3 bases; unmatched bases: 13. This CDR3 spans 16 amino acids. CDR3 residues: CASSKISTGYNYEQYF. In nucleotides, the CDR3 is TGTGCCAGCAGTAAAATTTCGACAGGGTATAACTACGAGCAGTACTTC.

The chain uses TRBV12-5 and TRBJ2-1, with 14 bases identical to TRBD2. Germline-derived CDR1 and CDR2 are LGHNT and FRNRAP. The CDR3 has 16 amino acids. The J segment lost 10 bases and the V segment lost 0 bases, leaving 5 bases of the junction unmatched. CDR3 sequence (DNA): TGTGCTAGTGGTTTGGTGACTAGCGGGGGGGCCGGGGAGCAGTTCTTC. Amino acids: CASGLVTSGGAGEQFF.

This clone was counted between two and nine times. V usage is TRBV7-8 and J usage is TRBJ1-6; TRBD1 might be the D (5 bases). V gave up 1 base and J gave up 1 base, with 8 bases separating them. This CDR3 has 16 residues. CDR1 SGHVS and CDR2 FQNEAQ come from the germline V gene. The CDR3 is CASSLGGGSYNSPLHF. In nucleotides, the CDR3 is TGTGCCAGCAGCTTAGGGGGCGGATCCTATAATTCACCCCTCCACTTT. Drawing the rest from reference TRBV7-8 and TRBJ1-6, the complete variable domain is GAGVSQSPRYKVAKRGQDVALRCDPISGHVSLFWYQQALGQGPEFLTYFQNEAQLDKSGLPSDRFFAERPEGSVSTLKIQRTQQEDSAVYLCASSLGGGSYNSPLHFGNGTRLTVT.

The DNA of the CDR3 is TGTGCCAGCAGCTTAACCCCGGGACAGGGATATAGCACAGATACGCAGTATTTT. Its protein is CASSLTPGQGYSTDTQYF. This chain connects TRBV7-3 to TRBJ2-3, with 9 positions matching TRBD1. From germline, CDR1 is SGHTA and CDR2 FQGTGA. The CDR3 length is 18 residues. Trimming removed 0 bases from V and 0 bases from J; junction bases left unmatched: 7.

A few counts support this clone. The chain combines TRBV5-1 with TRBJ2-2; 9 nucleotides align to TRBD2. V shed 7 bases and J 1 base; nucleotides not matched to a gene: 14. CDR1 and CDR2 from the germline V gene are SGHRS and YFSETQ. This CDR3 region has 18 residues. In nucleotides, the CDR3 is TGCGCCAGCCGACCACTCGCGGGAGGGAGGTTGAACACCGGGGAGCTGTTTTTT. This codes for CASRPLAGGRLNTGELFF.

The CDR3: CASSSDRASIGGTQYF. Here the CDR3 DNA reads TGTGCCAGCAGCTCGGACAGGGCAAGTATCGGAGGGACCCAGTACTTC. The chain has TRBV7-2 and TRBJ2-5; 8 bases are a match to TRBD1. CDR1 is SGHTA and CDR2 is FQGNSA in the germline V gene. Germline trimming cut 4 bases from V and 7 bases from J; bases unmatched to any gene: 14. This CDR3 has 16 amino acids.

This clone was seen once. The chain recombines TRBV9 with TRBJ1-6, with 9 nucleotides matching TRBD1. V lost 3 bases, J lost 5 bases, and 6 bases stayed unmatched. CDR3 length: 16 amino acids. Germline V gene lookup returns CDR1 SGDLS and CDR2 YYNGEE. As DNA, the CDR3 is TGTGCCAGCAGCGCCTTTCGGACAGGGGATAATTCACCCCTCCACTTT. This encodes CASSAFRTGDNSPLHF.

Only a few counts were recorded for this clone. The rearrangement uses TRBV6-1 and TRBJ2-7; D is unclear. CDR1 MNHNS and CDR2 SASEGT come from the germline V gene. V dropped 11 bases and J dropped 4 bases, with 6 bases sitting between them. The CDR3 has 9 residues. The CDR3 sequence: CAAGYEQYF. The CDR3 region has the DNA TGTGCCGCCGGGTACGAGCAGTACTTC.

The V and J genes are TRBV6-5 and TRBJ1-2; D unclear. V lost 4 bases to trimming and J lost 8 bases, with 8 bases between them. CDR3 length: 11 residues. Germline CDR1 and CDR2: MNHEY and SVGAGI. CDR3 protein: CASSSQQGYTF. DNA for the CDR3: TGTGCCAGCAGTTCCCAACAAGGCTACACCTTC.